This T cell receptor beta chain was recovered during a study of identical twins. General study findings and limits: The study based its conclusions on cross-sectional statistical analysis and did not follow the same donors.

CDR1 is MNHNS, CDR2 SASEGT, per germline. Trimming at V came to 5 bases and at J to 7 bases, leaving 14 bases not matched to a gene. CDR3 size: 17 residues. This clonotype was seen more than once but under ten times. The antigen is unknown. In TCRdb, the 5' RACE reads were re-called with MiXCR into one record per CDR3 protein. Of about 390,000 distinct CDR3 sequences detected, 9% to 10% appear once; the ten largest clones hold around 8.6%. The chain combines TRBV6-1 with TRBJ1-2; 12 bases align to TRBD1. This TCR derives from a woman aged 50 to 60 in good health. Sequencing was done on a sample of naive T cells sorted from blood. CDR3 sequence (DNA): TGTGCCAGCAGTCGCACCGGGACAGGGGGCGGAGTGGGTGGCTACACCTTC. It codes for CASSRTGTGGGVGGYTF.